Detailed here is one T cell receptor (beta chain). Its antigen is not known. This entry comes from a study of CD8 T cells in Susac syndrome. Study in general: The Susac syndrome patients that were sequenced included 5 or 6 with active disease and roughly eight in remission.

Patients with Susac syndrome met the recently defined diagnostic criteria for definite or probable disease. This CDR3 has 13 residues. Germline values: CDR1 LGHNA, CDR2 YNFKEQ. Trimming cost V 2 bases and J 5 bases, with 7 bases left between them. Study-level points and caveats: Clonal expansion of Susac CD8+ cells peaked in TEMRA cells, and it also peaked in active patients. The study conceded that its TCR sequencing and HLA analysis involved relatively few individuals.

With random hexamers, reverse transcription was performed on roughly 0.45 to 1 ug of RNA. TCRdb re-derived calls from the immunoSEQ multiplex PCR reads in MiXCR, one entry per CDR3 protein. Found here are some 130,000 distinct CDR3 sequences, approximately 95% of them singletons; the top ten hold roughly 0.17%. This chain links TRBV4-2 with TRBJ2-1, with a tentative D call TRBD2 (5 bases). This sequence was found in a human donor with Susac syndrome. Source material: CD8+ T cells from PBMCs. The CDR3 DNA reads TGTGCCAGCAGCCAACTAGCTGACAATGAGCAGTTCTTC. Translated, it gives CASSQLADNEQFF.